The 24 T cell receptor beta chains reported below all come from one sample, sequenced in a study of blood T cell repertoires in COVID-19. Some clones are missing from TCRdb's copy, which holds only in-frame ones; the method was immunoSEQ multiplex PCR. This sample has about 81,000 clones, with roughly 91% found just once. The sequenced sample was peripheral blood. These TCRs come from a woman aged 50 to 60 in a cohort sampled during active COVID-19.

This sequence joins TRBV7-8 and TRBJ1-6; TRBD1 matches 7 bases. The J segment lost 5 bases and the V segment lost 5 bases, leaving 6 bases of the junction unmatched. CDR3 length: 15 amino acids. The germline CDR1 and CDR2 sequences are SGHVS and FQNEAQ. The CDR3 DNA reads as TGTGCCAGCAGCCAAGGGGACAGAGATAATTCACCCCTCCACTTT. It yields the protein CASSQGDRDNSPLHF.

The rearrangement links TRBV27 to TRBJ2-7; the match to TRBD2 covers 11 bases. Unmatched junction bases numbered 4, after V lost 6 bases and J lost 3 bases. The CDR3 runs 14 residues. Looked up from germline, CDR1 is MNHEY and CDR2 is SMNVEV (reference sequence). CDR3 loop: CASRRTSGLYEQYF. The DNA of the CDR3 is TGTGCCAGCAGGAGGACTAGCGGGCTCTACGAGCAGTACTTC.

The rearrangement links TRBV29-1 to TRBJ2-3; 8 nucleotides agree with TRBD2. V gave up 6 bases and J gave up 6 bases; unmatched junction bases: 11. Germline V CDR1 and CDR2: SQVTM, ANQGSEA. CDR3 length: 14 residues. The CDR3 sequence: CSVRLASNSDTQYF. For the CDR3, the DNA is TGCAGCGTGCGACTAGCGAGTAACTCGGATACGCAGTATTTT.

The rearrangement joins TRBV2 to TRBJ2-5, with D possibly matching TRBD2 (6 bases). CDR3 length: 15 amino acids. V was trimmed by 7 bases and J by 2 bases, leaving 17 bases between them. The V gene's germline CDR1 is SNHLY and CDR2 FYNNEI. The CDR3 loop is CASKVGRGLQETQYF. DNA of the CDR3: TGTGCCAGCAAGGTGGGAAGGGGACTTCAAGAGACCCAGTACTTC.

The chain recombines TRBV5-1 with TRBJ2-5; 10 positions agree with TRBD2. V was clipped by 4 bases and J by 5 bases; unmatched bases: 14. The CDR3 has 17 residues. Per germline, CDR1 SGHRS and CDR2 YFSETQ. CDR3: CASSHGTSALSTETQYF. Here the CDR3 DNA reads TGCGCCAGCAGCCACGGGACTAGCGCCCTTAGTACGGAGACCCAGTACTTC.

The chain has TRBV6-5 and TRBJ1-2, with D perhaps TRBD1 (5 bases). Per the germline V gene, CDR1 is MNHEY and CDR2 is SVGAGI. Trimming removed 4 bases at V and 2 bases at J, with 17 bases between. The CDR3 consists of 16 residues. The CDR3 reads CASSLGWGGENYGYTF. DNA of the CDR3: TGTGCCAGCAGTTTGGGGTGGGGGGGAGAGAACTATGGCTACACCTTC.

The genes are TRBV19 and TRBJ1-1; 7 nucleotides line up with TRBD1. Per germline, CDR1 LNHDA and CDR2 SQIVND (reference sequence). Losses at the gene ends were 9 bases for V and 1 base for J; bases not matched to a gene: 17. The CDR3 consists of 17 residues. CDR3 in amino acids: CASISIDTGTANTEAFF. The CDR3 nucleotides read TGTGCCAGCATATCAATAGACACCGGGACAGCGAACACTGAAGCTTTCTTT.

The chain couples TRBV3-1 (or the pseudogene TRBV3-2) to TRBJ2-1, with D perhaps matching TRBD2 (5 bases). V shed 0 bases and J shed 6 bases, with 9 bases lying between them. This CDR3 has 14 amino acids. The germline V gene encodes CDR1 LGHDT and CDR2 YNNKEL (reference sequence). This chain's CDR3 is CASSQESSLNEQFF. CDR3 sequence (DNA): TGTGCCAGCAGCCAAGAGTCTAGCCTCAATGAGCAGTTCTTC.

This clone was counted a single time. CDR3 protein: CASTPGQGRDTQYF. The CDR3 DNA follows: TGCGCCAGCACCCCGGGACAGGGTCGAGATACGCAGTATTTT. V gene TRBV5-1 combines with J gene TRBJ2-3, with 9 bases matching TRBD1. The ends lost 6 bases at V and 5 bases at J; junction bases unmatched: 7. Germline V gene lookup returns CDR1 SGHRS and CDR2 YFSETQ. The CDR3 covers 14 residues.

In this sample, this clone turned up once. The chain couples TRBV11-3 to TRBJ2-1; 8 nucleotides agree with TRBD2. The CDR3 spans 17 residues. The junction had 12 bases not matched to a gene; V was cut back by 8 bases and J by 0 bases. The germline gives CDR1 SGHNT, CDR2 YENEEA. CDR3 DNA sequence: TGTGCCAGCGGTAGCGGGACATGGAGTAGCTCCTACAATGAGCAGTTCTTC. It codes for CASGSGTWSSSYNEQFF.

The chain combines TRBV7-2 with TRBJ1-1; weak D call: TRBD1 (5 bases). This CDR3 has 14 amino acids. Trimming shortened V by 4 bases and J by 10 bases, and 19 bases separated the two germline ends. CDR1 SGHTA and CDR2 FQGNSA come from the germline V gene. CDR3 in DNA: TGTGCCAGCAGCTGGGCTAAGGGGACTCTTAGAGCTTTCTTT. It encodes CASSWAKGTLRAFF.

J is TRBJ2-3 and V is TRBV18; 9 bases map to TRBD1. The germline gives CDR1 KGHSH, CDR2 LQKENI. The junction had 14 bases not matched to a gene; V was cut back by 4 bases and J by 3 bases. The CDR3 length is 18 residues. The CDR3 protein is CASSRHQGTGQGTDTQYF. CDR3 nucleotides: TGTGCCAGCTCACGGCATCAGGGGACAGGGCAAGGGACAGATACGCAGTATTTT.

The chain links TRBV29-1 to TRBJ2-3; TRBD2 aligns across 10 bases. From germline, CDR1 is SQVTM and CDR2 ANQGSEA. Trimming removed 6 bases from V and 2 bases from J; junction bases left unmatched: 2. The CDR3 has 13 amino acids. The CDR3 coding sequence is TGCAGCGTAGGACTAGCGGTCACAGATACGCAGTATTTT. The encoded protein is CSVGLAVTDTQYF.

The chain is built from TRBV5-5 and TRBJ2-2, with D possibly being TRBD1 (6 bases). There are 17 residues in the CDR3. The V gene's germline CDR1 is SGHKS and CDR2 YYEKEE (reference sequence). Trimming cost V 0 bases and J 4 bases, with 16 bases left between them. The CDR3 loop reads CASSLAPTGTSTGELFF. In DNA form, the CDR3 reads TGTGCCAGCAGCTTGGCCCCAACAGGGACAAGCACCGGGGAGCTGTTTTTT.

In nucleotides, the CDR3 is TGTGCCAGCCGGGGGGACCATAGCAATCAGCCCCAGCATTTT. Its translation is CASRGDHSNQPQHF. The chain couples TRBV2 to TRBJ1-5; possible D gene TRBD1, 5 bases. CDR1 and CDR2 (germline): SNHLY, FYNNEI. V lost 8 bases and J 0 bases, leaving 11 bases between the germline ends. This CDR3 has 14 residues.

The rearrangement links TRBV28 to TRBJ1-2, with 7 nucleotides matching TRBD1. V was clipped by 9 bases and J by 2 bases; unmatched bases: 15. Germline CDR1 reads MDHEN; CDR2 reads SYDVKM. CDR3 length: 16 residues. The DNA for the CDR3 is TGTGCCAGTTCCCCCCCGACAGGGCGTTGGAACTATGGCTACACCTTC. This sequence encodes CASSPPTGRWNYGYTF.

This clone has more than one count but fewer than ten. The chain uses TRBV28 and TRBJ1-5, with 7 bases lining up with TRBD1. V was clipped by 6 bases and J by 3 bases; unmatched bases: 2. Germline V lookup: CDR1 MDHEN, CDR2 SYDVKM. This CDR3 region has 13 residues. The DNA for the CDR3 is TGTGCCAGCAGACAGGGGTTCAATCAGCCCCAGCATTTT. This gives the protein CASRQGFNQPQHF.

The J gene is TRBJ1-5, the V gene TRBV19; 9 bases map to TRBD1. Germline-derived CDR1 and CDR2 are LNHDA and SQIVND (reference sequence). The CDR3 length is 18 residues. Losses at the gene ends were 4 bases for V and 2 bases for J; bases not matched to a gene: 12. CDR3 sequence reads: CASSTAGQGKGRNQPQHF. CDR3 sequence (DNA): TGTGCCAGTAGTACCGCCGGACAGGGGAAAGGGCGCAATCAGCCCCAGCATTTT.

The chain carries TRBV2 and TRBJ1-2, with TRBD1 identical over 10 bases. The J segment lost 4 bases and the V segment lost 4 bases, leaving 3 bases of the junction unmatched. Germline CDR1 and CDR2: SNHLY and FYNNEI. The CDR3 consists of 14 residues. CDR3 region: CASSGQGAAYGYTF. CDR3 DNA sequence: TGTGCCAGCAGTGGACAGGGGGCAGCCTATGGCTACACCTTC.

The rearrangement uses TRBV29-1 and TRBJ2-7; 7 nucleotides line up with TRBD2. The V and J ends lost 7 bases and 2 bases, in that order; junction bases with no gene match: 8. CDR1 SQVTM and CDR2 ANQGSEA come from the germline V gene. The CDR3 is 13 amino acids. The CDR3 DNA reads as TGCAGCGCTGGGGGAGGGAGGACCTACGAGCAGTACTTC. It is translated as CSAGGGRTYEQYF.

The genes are TRBV3-1 (or the pseudogene TRBV3-2) and TRBJ2-1, with D tentatively TRBD1 (5 bases). Per the germline V gene, CDR1 is LGHDT and CDR2 is YNNKEL (reference sequence). The CDR3 sequence is 17 residues long. Trimming stripped 1 base from V and 3 bases from J, with 16 bases between. DNA of the CDR3: TGTGCCAGCAGCCAAGTTGGTAGGGGTTCCCTCTACAATGAGCAGTTCTTC. Amino acids: CASSQVGRGSLYNEQFF.

This clone is a singleton in its sample. This sequence joins TRBV3-1 (or the pseudogene TRBV3-2) and TRBJ2-5; TRBD2 might be the D (6 bases). The CDR3 extends over 15 amino acids. Trimming stripped 3 bases from V and 1 base from J, with 12 bases between. The germline V gene has CDR1 LGHDT and CDR2 YNNKEL (reference sequence). The CDR3 loop reads CASSHRERPQETQYF. In DNA, the CDR3 is TGTGCCAGCAGCCACCGGGAGCGACCCCAAGAGACCCAGTACTTC.

This chain connects TRBV5-1 to TRBJ2-1; a weak D match, TRBD1 (8 bases). The V gene lost 4 bases and the J gene lost 2 bases, with 13 bases spanning the gap. The CDR3 spans 15 residues. The germline V gene encodes CDR1 SGHRS and CDR2 YFSETQ. The CDR3 sequence is CASSPQGGTYNEQFF. In nucleotides, the CDR3 is TGCGCCAGCAGCCCACAGGGGGGGACCTACAATGAGCAGTTCTTC.

The chain employs TRBV5-4 and TRBJ1-6; TRBD1 aligns across 9 bases. Losses at the gene ends were 4 bases for V and 9 bases for J; bases not matched to a gene: 11. The length of the CDR3 is 16 residues. CDR1 SGHNT and CDR2 YYREEE come from the germline V gene (reference sequence). CDR3 loop: CASSRTGGTGFSPLHF. The CDR3 DNA follows: TGTGCCAGCAGCCGGACTGGTGGGACAGGGTTTTCACCCCTCCACTTT.